This T cell receptor (beta chain) was found in a study of blood T cells in healthy people across ages. This clonotype has more than one count but fewer than ten. The antigen remains unidentified. Study results and limitations: TCR beta diversity was tightly associated with the proportion of naive T cells.

The CDR3 is 15 amino acids. Trimming cost V 6 bases and J 7 bases, with 22 bases left between them. Through a sample-barcoded 5' primer and a J-beta primer mix, a second PCR was run for roughly 6 to 11 cycles. Each cDNA was tagged by a template-switch adaptor containing 12 random nucleotides. TCRdb recomputed calls from the 5' RACE reads with MiXCR, one row per CDR3 protein. The table shows 650,000 to 1,000,000 distinct CDR3 sequences, with under 40% occurring only once. The chain carries TRBV12-3 or TRBV12-4 and TRBJ2-7; D not resolved. The receptor was derived from a man aged 18 to 30 in good health. Input material: blood. As DNA, the CDR3 is TGTGCCAGCAGCCGCTCTTTGACCAGCAACAATGAGCAGTACTTC. Its translation is CASSRSLTSNNEQYF.